This entry describes one TCR beta chain. This entry is derived from a study of identical twins. TCRdb re-analysed the 5' RACE reads in MiXCR, keeping a single row per CDR3 protein. The table shows under 300,000 distinct CDR3 sequences, with about 14% occurring only once. The sequenced sample consisted of memory (CD45RO+) T cells sorted from blood. This clonotype was sampled from a woman in her late teens or twenties in good health.

CDR3 residues: CASSSNPGQGSADTQYF. In DNA, the CDR3 is TGTGCCAGCAGTTCCAATCCGGGACAGGGGAGTGCAGATACGCAGTATTTT. The chain joins TRBV6-5 to TRBJ2-3; 10 bases align to TRBD1. The CDR3 sequence is 17 residues long. In germline, CDR1 is MNHEY, CDR2 SVGAGI. V was clipped by 4 bases and J by 4 bases; unmatched bases: 11.